This is a list of T cell receptor beta chains from one sample in a study of blood T cell repertoires in COVID-19. Using immunoSEQ multiplex PCR, the repertoire was profiled, and TCRdb retains in-frame clones only, with some absent. The profile shows under 300,000 clones, roughly 90% of them singletons. The source material was PBMCs or T cells enriched from blood (not recorded which). These receptors came from a woman between 50 and 59 years old who had recovered from COVID-19. CDR3s include the opening cysteine and the closing phenylalanine or tryptophan. Each record gives: J gene, V gene, clone size, D gene, CDR3 DNA, CDR3 protein. A D gene is named only where the DNA matches it firmly. The size of a clone is reported for some rows only, either as once, few or many, or as a class for expanded clones.

J gene: TRBJ2-1
V gene: TRBV5-4
clone size: NA
D gene: TRBD2
CDR3 DNA: TGTGCCAGCAGCTTGGCTTCTAGCGGGGGTGGCAATGAGCAGTTCTTC
CDR3 protein: CASSLASSGGGNEQFF

J gene: TRBJ2-2
V gene: TRBV7-6
clone size: NA
D gene: NA
CDR3 DNA: TGTGCCAGCAGCTTAAGCCCCGGGAATCCCAGCACCGGGGAGCTGTTTTTT
CDR3 protein: CASSLSPGNPSTGELFF

J gene: TRBJ2-1
V gene: TRBV4-3
clone size: once
D gene: TRBD2
CDR3 DNA: TGCGCCAGCAGCCAGGGGACTAGCGGATACAATGAGCAGTTCTTC
CDR3 protein: CASSQGTSGYNEQFF

J gene: TRBJ1-2
V gene: TRBV30
clone size: NA
D gene: NA
CDR3 DNA: TGTGCCTGGAAATTACAGGGAGCTACTAACTATGGCTACACCTTC
CDR3 protein: CAWKLQGATNYGYTF

J gene: TRBJ2-5
V gene: TRBV14
clone size: NA
D gene: NA
CDR3 DNA: TGTGCCAGCAGCCGACCTAACGGGTTAGAGACCCAGTACTTC
CDR3 protein: CASSRPNGLETQYF

J gene: TRBJ2-5
V gene: TRBV7-2
clone size: once
D gene: NA
CDR3 DNA: TGTGCCAGCAGAGACAGACCGGTCGAGACCCAGTACTTC
CDR3 protein: CASRDRPVETQYF

J gene: TRBJ2-7
V gene: TRBV5-6
clone size: NA
D gene: TRBD1
CDR3 DNA: TGTGCCAGCAGCCTACTTTCGTTGGGACAGATCTACGAGCAGTACTTC
CDR3 protein: CASSLLSLGQIYEQYF

J gene: TRBJ1-5
V gene: TRBV5-6
clone size: once
D gene: NA
CDR3 DNA: TGTGCCCGCGATAATCAGCCCCAGCATTTT
CDR3 protein: CARDNQPQHF

J gene: TRBJ1-6
V gene: TRBV28
clone size: NA
D gene: NA
CDR3 DNA: TGTGCCAGCAGTGAGGAATTTTCACCCCTCCACTTT
CDR3 protein: CASSEEFSPLHF

J gene: TRBJ1-1
V gene: TRBV5-1
clone size: NA
D gene: NA
CDR3 DNA: TGCGCCAGCAGCTTCTTAGTGAACACTGAAGCTTTCTTT
CDR3 protein: CASSFLVNTEAFF

J gene: TRBJ2-1
V gene: TRBV6-5
clone size: NA
D gene: TRBD2
CDR3 DNA: TGTGCCAGCAGGTTCAAGCGGGAGAGCTTAATAAACGAGTTCTTC
CDR3 protein: CASRFKRESLINEFF

J gene: TRBJ1-2
V gene: TRBV7-9
clone size: once
D gene: NA
CDR3 DNA: TGTGCCAGCAGCTTAGAGAACAGGGGCTACACCTTC
CDR3 protein: CASSLENRGYTF

J gene: TRBJ2-7
V gene: TRBV5-1
clone size: NA
D gene: TRBD1
CDR3 DNA: TGCGCCAGCAGCGGGACAGGACCAGAGCAGTACTTC
CDR3 protein: CASSGTGPEQYF

J gene: TRBJ1-4
V gene: TRBV19
clone size: NA
D gene: NA
CDR3 DNA: TGTGCCAGTAGTATTTCCCAGGGAAGGGAAAAACTGTTTTTT
CDR3 protein: CASSISQGREKLFF

J gene: TRBJ1-2
V gene: TRBV3-1/TRBV3-2
clone size: NA
D gene: NA
CDR3 DNA: TGTGCCAGCAGCCAAGCTGCCATCGGGGTTATCGACACCTTC
CDR3 protein: CASSQAAIGVIDTF

J gene: TRBJ1-3
V gene: TRBV27
clone size: NA
D gene: NA
CDR3 DNA: TGTGCCAGCAGTTTATCGAGAGGGAACACCATATATTTT
CDR3 protein: CASSLSRGNTIYF

J gene: TRBJ1-1
V gene: TRBV5-4
clone size: NA
D gene: TRBD1
CDR3 DNA: TGTGCCAGCAGCCGTTACAGGGGGCTGCCAACGAACACTGAAGCTTTCTTT
CDR3 protein: CASSRYRGLPTNTEAFF

J gene: TRBJ1-3
V gene: TRBV5-4
clone size: NA
D gene: NA
CDR3 DNA: TGTGCCAGCACCGCGGGTCTCTCTGGAAACACCATATATTTT
CDR3 protein: CASTAGLSGNTIYF

J gene: TRBJ2-7
V gene: TRBV5-1
clone size: NA
D gene: TRBD2
CDR3 DNA: TGCGCCAGCAGCCCGCGTCCGGAGACTAGCGGTCTTGGGAAGCAGTACTTC
CDR3 protein: CASSPRPETSGLGKQYF

J gene: TRBJ2-2
V gene: TRBV10-3
clone size: once
D gene: TRBD2
CDR3 DNA: TGTGCCATCGCGAGCGGGGACACCGGGGAGCTGTTTTTT
CDR3 protein: CAIASGDTGELFF

J gene: TRBJ1-1
V gene: TRBV30
clone size: NA
D gene: NA
CDR3 DNA: TGTGCCTGGACCGGGGATGAACGAACTGAAGCTTTCTTT
CDR3 protein: CAWTGDERTEAFF

J gene: TRBJ2-7
V gene: TRBV7-2
clone size: NA
D gene: NA
CDR3 DNA: TGTGCCAGCAGCCTTATTCCCCTGTGGGGGGATAGTCCGAACTACGAGCAGTACTTC
CDR3 protein: CASSLIPLWGDSPNYEQYF

J gene: TRBJ2-2
V gene: TRBV18
clone size: NA
D gene: TRBD1
CDR3 DNA: TGTGCCAGCTCACGGACAGGGGGATTCAACACCGGGGAGCTGTTTTTT
CDR3 protein: CASSRTGGFNTGELFF

J gene: TRBJ2-7
V gene: TRBV6-2/TRBV6-3
clone size: NA
D gene: NA
CDR3 DNA: TGTGCCAGCAGTTACGGCCAGGGAATGCCCTACGAGCAGTACTTC
CDR3 protein: CASSYGQGMPYEQYF

J gene: TRBJ1-4
V gene: TRBV5-1
clone size: NA
D gene: NA
CDR3 DNA: TGCGCCAGCAGCCTCCGAGGGGACACTCCTAATGAAAAACTGTTTTTT
CDR3 protein: CASSLRGDTPNEKLFF

J gene: TRBJ2-7
V gene: TRBV15
clone size: NA
D gene: NA
CDR3 DNA: TGTGCCACCAGCAGAGTCGGCAGGCGTGCCACCTACGAGCAGTACTTC
CDR3 protein: CATSRVGRRATYEQYF

J gene: TRBJ1-6
V gene: TRBV7-8
clone size: few
D gene: TRBD1
CDR3 DNA: TGTGCCAGCAGCCTCGGGGGACAGGTATATTCACCCCTCCACTTT
CDR3 protein: CASSLGGQVYSPLHF

J gene: TRBJ2-3
V gene: TRBV29-1
clone size: NA
D gene: TRBD2
CDR3 DNA: TGCAGCGTTGGTGGGTTGGCGGGAGAAACAGATACGCAGTATTTT
CDR3 protein: CSVGGLAGETDTQYF

J gene: TRBJ2-1
V gene: TRBV7-3
clone size: once
D gene: NA
CDR3 DNA: TGTGCCAGCAGCTCGACGGGAGCACTCAATGAGCAGTTCTTC
CDR3 protein: CASSSTGALNEQFF

J gene: TRBJ1-2
V gene: TRBV24-1
clone size: NA
D gene: TRBD1
CDR3 DNA: TGTGCCACCAGTGATCCCGGGACAGAAGCTATGCGCTACACCTTC
CDR3 protein: CATSDPGTEAMRYTF

J gene: TRBJ2-1
V gene: TRBV15
clone size: NA
D gene: NA
CDR3 DNA: TGTGCCACCAGCGGAAATCCTAGGTCCCCGTCGTTCTTC
CDR3 protein: CATSGNPRSPSFF

J gene: TRBJ1-3
V gene: TRBV10-1
clone size: once
D gene: NA
CDR3 DNA: TGCGCCAGCAGTAGAAACTGTGGAAACACCATATATTTT
CDR3 protein: CASSRNCGNTIYF

J gene: TRBJ2-4
V gene: TRBV11-3
clone size: NA
D gene: TRBD1
CDR3 DNA: TGTGCCAGCAGCTCCGGACAGGATGACAAAAACATTCAGTACTTC
CDR3 protein: CASSSGQDDKNIQYF

J gene: TRBJ2-7
V gene: TRBV6-2/TRBV6-3
clone size: once
D gene: NA
CDR3 DNA: TGTGCCAGCAGTTACTCTTCGGGCGGGTTGAACCCCTACGAGCAGTACTTC
CDR3 protein: CASSYSSGGLNPYEQYF

J gene: TRBJ2-7
V gene: TRBV7-9
clone size: NA
D gene: NA
CDR3 DNA: TGTGCCAGCGGCCTTGGTGGCGAGCAGTACTTC
CDR3 protein: CASGLGGEQYF

J gene: TRBJ2-5
V gene: TRBV7-8
clone size: NA
D gene: TRBD2
CDR3 DNA: TGTGCCAGCAGCCCCGGACTAGCGGGAATGGCGGGGCAAGAGACCCAGTACTTC
CDR3 protein: CASSPGLAGMAGQETQYF

J gene: TRBJ2-2
V gene: TRBV6-4
clone size: NA
D gene: NA
CDR3 DNA: TGTGCCAGCAGCGGGACTGCAAACACCGGGGAGCTGTTTTTT
CDR3 protein: CASSGTANTGELFF

J gene: TRBJ2-3
V gene: TRBV5-4
clone size: NA
D gene: NA
CDR3 DNA: TGTGCCAGCAGCTTGGTGGGCTTGGGAGGAGCAGATACGCAGTATTTT
CDR3 protein: CASSLVGLGGADTQYF

J gene: TRBJ2-2
V gene: TRBV27
clone size: NA
D gene: TRBD2
CDR3 DNA: TGTGCCAGCAGTCCCTTAAGACTAGCGGGAATTGAGGAGCTGTTTTTT
CDR3 protein: CASSPLRLAGIEELFF

J gene: TRBJ1-5
V gene: TRBV7-2
clone size: NA
D gene: NA
CDR3 DNA: TGTGCCAGCAGCTTACAGTCCAGTCATAACAATCAGCCCCAGCATTTT
CDR3 protein: CASSLQSSHNNQPQHF

J gene: TRBJ1-1
V gene: TRBV3-1/TRBV3-2
clone size: NA
D gene: NA
CDR3 DNA: TGTGCCAGCAGCCACAGGGGAGAGAACACTGAAGCTTTCTTT
CDR3 protein: CASSHRGENTEAFF

J gene: TRBJ2-7
V gene: TRBV5-1
clone size: NA
D gene: TRBD2
CDR3 DNA: TGCGCCAGCAGCTCCGGGGGGACGTCCGCCTCCTACGAGCAGTACTTC
CDR3 protein: CASSSGGTSASYEQYF

J gene: TRBJ2-2
V gene: TRBV2
clone size: NA
D gene: NA
CDR3 DNA: TGTGCCAGCACCCGGAGCGGTGCCGGGGAGCTGTTTTTT
CDR3 protein: CASTRSGAGELFF

J gene: TRBJ1-1
V gene: TRBV5-5
clone size: NA
D gene: TRBD1
CDR3 DNA: TGTGCCAGCAGCGCCGGGACAGGGAACACTGAAGCTTTCTTT
CDR3 protein: CASSAGTGNTEAFF

J gene: TRBJ1-5
V gene: TRBV27
clone size: NA
D gene: NA
CDR3 DNA: TGTGCCAGCAGCCAGGGGCTGCGTCAGCCCCAGCATTTT
CDR3 protein: CASSQGLRQPQHF

J gene: TRBJ2-7
V gene: TRBV6-5
clone size: once
D gene: TRBD2
CDR3 DNA: TGTGCCAGCAGAGGACTAGCGCAGAGCTCCTACGAGCAGTACTTC
CDR3 protein: CASRGLAQSSYEQYF

J gene: TRBJ1-2
V gene: TRBV30
clone size: NA
D gene: NA
CDR3 DNA: TGTGCCTGGGCGACAGACGATAACTATGGCTACACCTTC
CDR3 protein: CAWATDDNYGYTF

J gene: TRBJ1-2
V gene: TRBV15
clone size: once
D gene: NA
CDR3 DNA: TGTGCCACCAGCAGGCCCGCGTGGAGGCCAGAGGGCTACACCTTC
CDR3 protein: CATSRPAWRPEGYTF

J gene: TRBJ2-1
V gene: TRBV30
clone size: NA
D gene: NA
CDR3 DNA: TGTGCCTGGAGTGGAGAAAGGGGCAATGAGCAGTTCTTC
CDR3 protein: CAWSGERGNEQFF

J gene: TRBJ2-5
V gene: TRBV7-9
clone size: NA
D gene: NA
CDR3 DNA: TGTGCCAGCGGAATACTAGTAGGCGAGACCCAGTACTTC
CDR3 protein: CASGILVGETQYF

J gene: TRBJ2-2
V gene: TRBV9
clone size: once
D gene: TRBD2
CDR3 DNA: TGTGCCAGCAGCGCACCGGGACTAGTTAGCACCGGGGAGCTGTTTTTT
CDR3 protein: CASSAPGLVSTGELFF

J gene: TRBJ1-1
V gene: TRBV27
clone size: NA
D gene: NA
CDR3 DNA: TGTGCCAGCAGGTCAGGGTCTGAAGCTTTCTTT
CDR3 protein: CASRSGSEAFF

J gene: TRBJ2-2
V gene: TRBV7-2
clone size: NA
D gene: NA
CDR3 DNA: TGTGCCAGCAGTTTAGGACTTCCCACCGGGGAGCTGTTTTTT
CDR3 protein: CASSLGLPTGELFF

J gene: TRBJ1-2
V gene: TRBV20-1
clone size: NA
D gene: NA
CDR3 DNA: TGCAGTGCTAGTCAACAGCTAAACTATGGCTACACCTTC
CDR3 protein: CSASQQLNYGYTF

J gene: TRBJ2-7
V gene: TRBV6-2/TRBV6-3
clone size: NA
D gene: TRBD2
CDR3 DNA: TGTGCCAGCAGTTACTCTATTCTAGCGGCCTCCTACGAGCAGTACTTC
CDR3 protein: CASSYSILAASYEQYF

J gene: TRBJ1-3
V gene: TRBV5-1
clone size: NA
D gene: NA
CDR3 DNA: TGCGCCAGCAGCCCGACAGCTTACTCTGGAAACACCATATATTTT
CDR3 protein: CASSPTAYSGNTIYF

J gene: TRBJ2-5
V gene: TRBV29-1
clone size: NA
D gene: NA
CDR3 DNA: TGCAGCGTTGGCCGGGAGTACCAAGAGACCCAGTACTTC
CDR3 protein: CSVGREYQETQYF

J gene: TRBJ1-4
V gene: TRBV18
clone size: NA
D gene: NA
CDR3 DNA: TGTGCCAGCTCACCTACAAGGGGGAATGGAGGTGGCGAAAAACTGTTTTTT
CDR3 protein: CASSPTRGNGGGEKLFF

J gene: TRBJ1-2
V gene: TRBV5-1
clone size: NA
D gene: TRBD1
CDR3 DNA: TGCGCCAGCAGCTTGACAGGGGAAGCGCACTATGGCTACACCTTC
CDR3 protein: CASSLTGEAHYGYTF